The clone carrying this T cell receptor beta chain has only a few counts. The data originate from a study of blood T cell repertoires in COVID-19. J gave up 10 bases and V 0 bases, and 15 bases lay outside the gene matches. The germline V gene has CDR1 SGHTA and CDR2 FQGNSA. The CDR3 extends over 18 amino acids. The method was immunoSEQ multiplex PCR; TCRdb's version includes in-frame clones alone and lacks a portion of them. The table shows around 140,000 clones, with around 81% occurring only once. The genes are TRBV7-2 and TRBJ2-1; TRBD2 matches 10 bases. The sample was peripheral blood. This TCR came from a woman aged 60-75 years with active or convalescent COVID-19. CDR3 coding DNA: TGTGCCAGCAGCTTAGCGAAAAGCGGGAGGGCCCTTTCTCGCGAGCAGTTCTTC. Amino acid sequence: CASSLAKSGRALSREQFF.